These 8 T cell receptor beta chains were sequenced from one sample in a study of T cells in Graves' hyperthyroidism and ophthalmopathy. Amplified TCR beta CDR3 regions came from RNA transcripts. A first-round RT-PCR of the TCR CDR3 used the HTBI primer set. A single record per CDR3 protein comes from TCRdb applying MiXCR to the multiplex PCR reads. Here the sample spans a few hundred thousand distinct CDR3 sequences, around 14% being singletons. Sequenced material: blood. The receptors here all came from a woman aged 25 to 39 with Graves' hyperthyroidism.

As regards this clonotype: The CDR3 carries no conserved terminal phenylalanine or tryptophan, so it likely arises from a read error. Written as DNA, the CDR3 is TGTGCCAGCAGCTCCGGGGGTGGGAGCCTCTACGAGCAGTACTCC. Its translation: CASSSGGGSLYEQYS. The chain employs TRBV7-9 and TRBJ2-7; D perhaps matches TRBD2 (6 bases). Germline V gene lookup returns CDR1 SEHNR and CDR2 FQNEAQ (reference sequence). V was trimmed by 4 bases and J by 3 bases, leaving 16 bases between them. The CDR3 loop spans 15 amino acids.

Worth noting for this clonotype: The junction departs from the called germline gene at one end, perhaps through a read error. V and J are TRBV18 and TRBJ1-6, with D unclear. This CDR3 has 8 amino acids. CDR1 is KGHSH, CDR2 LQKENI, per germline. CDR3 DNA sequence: TGTGCCACCTCACCCCTCCACTTT. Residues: CATSPLHF.

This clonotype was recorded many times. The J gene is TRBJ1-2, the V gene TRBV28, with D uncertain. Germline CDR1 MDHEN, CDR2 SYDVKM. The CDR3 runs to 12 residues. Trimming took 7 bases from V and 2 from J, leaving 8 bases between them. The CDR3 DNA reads TGTGCCAGCAATAGTGGGAACTATGGCTACACCTTC. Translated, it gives CASNSGNYGYTF.

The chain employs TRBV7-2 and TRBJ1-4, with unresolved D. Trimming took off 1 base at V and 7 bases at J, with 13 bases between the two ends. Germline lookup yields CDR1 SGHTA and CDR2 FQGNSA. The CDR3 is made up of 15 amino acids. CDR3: CASSLVGQEGEKLFF. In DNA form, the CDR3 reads TGTGCCAGCAGCTTAGTTGGGCAGGAGGGTGAAAAACTGTTTTTT.

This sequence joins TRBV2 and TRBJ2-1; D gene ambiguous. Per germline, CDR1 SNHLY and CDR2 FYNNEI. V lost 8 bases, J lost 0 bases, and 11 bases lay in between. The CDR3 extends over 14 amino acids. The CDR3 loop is CASPASGSYNEQFF. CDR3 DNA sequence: TGTGCCAGCCCCGCGTCTGGCTCCTACAATGAGCAGTTCTTC.

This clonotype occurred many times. Written as DNA, the CDR3 is TGTGCCAGCTTCCCAAATCGTGCCGGGACTGGATTCACAGATACGCAGTATTTT. Encoded protein: CASFPNRAGTGFTDTQYF. The chain links TRBV7-2 to TRBJ2-3, with D possibly TRBD2 on 6 matching bases. The CDR3 sequence is 18 residues long. Germline V CDR1 and CDR2: SGHTA, FQGNSA. With 8 bases removed from V and 2 bases from J, the gap between germline ends came to 26 bases.

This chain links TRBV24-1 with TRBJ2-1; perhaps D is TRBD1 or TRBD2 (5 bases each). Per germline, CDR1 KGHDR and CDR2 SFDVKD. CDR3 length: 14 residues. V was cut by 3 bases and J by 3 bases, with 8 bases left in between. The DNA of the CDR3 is TGTGCCACCAGTGATAGGGACGGCTACAATGAGCAGTTCTTC. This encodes CATSDRDGYNEQFF.

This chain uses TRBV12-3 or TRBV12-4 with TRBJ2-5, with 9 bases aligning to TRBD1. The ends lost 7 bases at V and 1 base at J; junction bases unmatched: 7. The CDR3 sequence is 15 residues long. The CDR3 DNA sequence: TGTGCCAGCACCGCGGGACAGGGATTCCAAGAGACCCAGTACTTC. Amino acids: CASTAGQGFQETQYF.